Listed here are 18 T cell receptor beta chains from one sample, sequenced in a study of breast tumors, draining lymph nodes, adjacent tissues. Samples came from axillary lymph nodes draining the breast cancer. TCRdb independently ran MiXCR on the multiplex PCR reads; one entry per CDR3 protein. The sample lists some 200,000 distinct CDR3 sequences; around 33% were seen once. What was sequenced was axillary lymph node tissue. The receptors derive from a female donor with breast cancer. Some clones in this sample may be carry-over from other donors' samples.

The genes are TRBV18 and TRBJ1-1; D not certain. The CDR3 sequence is 18 residues long. Trimming took off 4 bases at V and 0 bases at J, with 21 bases between the two ends. Germline lookup yields CDR1 KGHSH and CDR2 LQKENI. The chain's CDR3 is CASSQDSVAANMNTEAFF. In DNA form, the CDR3 reads TGTGCCAGCTCACAGGATAGCGTGGCAGCTAACATGAACACTGAAGCTTTCTTT.

The rearrangement joins TRBV5-1 to TRBJ1-1; TRBD1 aligns across 7 bases. Germline loops: CDR1 SGHRS, CDR2 YFSETQ. V was clipped by 3 bases and J by 0 bases; unmatched bases: 5. The CDR3 runs to 15 residues. The CDR3 protein is CASSSGGLLNTEAFF. CDR3 in DNA: TGCGCCAGCAGCTCAGGGGGGCTTCTGAACACTGAAGCTTTCTTT.

This clonotype was picked up a small number of times. The chain carries TRBV28 and TRBJ1-4, with 8 bases lining up with TRBD1. Germline assignment: CDR1 MDHEN and CDR2 SYDVKM. V gave up 5 bases and J gave up 8 bases; unmatched junction bases: 7. The CDR3 length is 14 residues. This chain's CDR3 is CASSAQGAGEKLFF. The CDR3 DNA is TGTGCCAGCAGTGCGCAGGGGGCAGGGGAAAAACTGTTTTTT.

In its sample, this clonotype was seen many times. The rearrangement joins TRBV12-3 or TRBV12-4 to TRBJ1-2; D might be TRBD1 (6 bases). V lost 5 bases, J lost 4 bases, and 11 bases lay in between. This CDR3 comprises 13 residues. Here the CDR3 reads CASSTDRLYGYTF. The CDR3 nucleotides are TGTGCCAGCAGTACAGACAGGCTCTATGGCTACACCTTC.

The table lists this clonotype with many counts. The V and J genes are TRBV7-9 and TRBJ2-5; 9 nucleotides agree with TRBD1. The V gene end was trimmed by 4 bases and the J gene end by 5 bases; junction bases not matched to a gene: 5. CDR1 is SEHNR and CDR2 is FQNEAQ in the germline V gene (reference sequence). There are 14 residues in the CDR3. The CDR3 sequence is CASSSGQGGETQYF. The CDR3 nucleotides read TGTGCCAGCAGCTCGGGACAGGGTGGGGAGACCCAGTACTTC.

This clonotype was observed at least ten times. The rearrangement links TRBV6-6 to TRBJ2-7; TRBD2 matches at 7 bases. V trimming: 0 bases; J trimming: 6 bases; junction bases outside the gene matches: 5. In germline, CDR1 is MNHNY, CDR2 SVGAGI (reference sequence). CDR3 length equals 14 residues. The CDR3 DNA reads TGTGCCAGCAGTTACTCGTGGGCGGGAGTCGAGCAGTACTTC. Translated: CASSYSWAGVEQYF.

In its sample, this clonotype was seen once. This chain joins TRBV6-6 and TRBJ2-6; no firm D call. Trimming stripped 6 bases from V and 0 bases from J, with 12 bases between. The CDR3 sequence is 16 residues long. In germline, CDR1 is MNHNY, CDR2 SVGAGI (reference sequence). DNA of the CDR3: TGTGCCAGCAGAGCCCGACCGAACTCTGGGGCCAACGTCCTGACTTTC. Its translation: CASRARPNSGANVLTF.

Concerning this clonotype: It is likely a read error, because the conserved phenylalanine at the end of the CDR3 is missing. It is unclear where the CDR3 begins or ends on the DNA, so no DNA is shown, and the CDR3 is as TCRdb lists it. The gene calls are TRBV19 and TRBJ1-4; the table's TRBD1 call for D was not verified on the DNA. CDR1 is LNHDA and CDR2 is SQIVND in the germline V gene (reference sequence). Ends included, the CDR3 has 10 residues. CDR3 loop: CASSTRPGAY.

This clonotype showed up many times. The chain links TRBV4-1 to TRBJ2-3; D is perhaps TRBD1 (6 bases). Germline CDR1 and CDR2: MGHRA and YSYEKL. This CDR3 is 15 amino acids long. V was cut by 5 bases and J by 3 bases, with 15 bases left in between. CDR3 nucleotide sequence: TGCGCCAGCAGCTTGCTAGGACAGCATACAGATACGCAGTATTTT. Its translation is CASSLLGQHTDTQYF.

This clonotype was recorded at least ten times. J is TRBJ1-2 and V is TRBV7-2; tentative D call: TRBD1 (6 bases). Between the trimmed V and J ends, which lost 4 bases and 5 bases, there was a span of 14 bases. The CDR3 is made up of 14 amino acids. CDR1 and CDR2 (germline): SGHTA, FQGNSA. The CDR3 nucleotides read TGTGCCAGCAGCTCTCAGACAGGAGGGTATGGCTACACCTTC. Translation gives CASSSQTGGYGYTF.

This chain connects TRBV20-1 to TRBJ1-4; a possible D gene is TRBD1 (6 bases). V lost 2 bases and J 6 bases, leaving 13 bases between the germline ends. The CDR3 sequence is 14 residues long. Germline-derived CDR1 and CDR2 are DFQATT and SNEGSKA (reference sequence). CDR3 region: CSARLRGRDEKLFF. In DNA, the CDR3 is TGCAGTGCTAGACTCCGGGGGCGGGATGAAAAACTGTTTTTT.

This clonotype was seen more than once but under ten times. The chain couples TRBV6-5 to TRBJ2-2; 7 positions match TRBD2. The germline V gene encodes CDR1 MNHEY and CDR2 SVGAGI. The CDR3 has 15 amino acids. Losses at the gene ends were 5 bases for V and 7 bases for J; bases not matched to a gene: 10. Here the CDR3 DNA reads TGTGCCAGCAGTCATCGGCGGGGAGGGATCGGGGAGCTGTTTTTT. Translating it yields CASSHRRGGIGELFF.

This chain connects TRBV27 to TRBJ2-2, with TRBD1 as a possible D gene (5 bases). The CDR3 covers 14 residues. V shed 9 bases and J shed 6 bases, with 17 bases lying between them. Germline CDR1 is MNHEY and CDR2 is SMNVEV (reference sequence). The CDR3 region is CARTNPGRAGELFF. The CDR3 coding sequence is TGTGCCAGAACGAATCCAGGCAGGGCCGGGGAGCTGTTTTTT.

This clonotype was counted ten times or more. This sequence joins TRBV9 and TRBJ2-7; 8 nucleotides match TRBD2. The junction had 5 bases not matched to a gene; V was cut back by 4 bases and J by 2 bases. The CDR3 has 14 residues. Germline loops: CDR1 SGDLS, CDR2 YYNGEE. This chain's CDR3 is CASSPREGAYEQYF. The CDR3 DNA reads as TGTGCCAGCAGCCCCCGGGAGGGAGCCTACGAGCAGTACTTC.

There are many counts of this clonotype. The rearrangement uses TRBV29-1 and TRBJ2-3; TRBD1 matches at 9 bases. There are 17 residues in the CDR3. Germline CDR1 SQVTM, CDR2 ANQGSEA. V lost 0 bases and J lost 4; bases outside the gene matches: 11. The CDR3 protein is CSVEDPGTGLFADTQYF. The CDR3 nucleotides read TGCAGCGTTGAAGATCCTGGGACAGGGCTTTTTGCAGATACGCAGTATTTT.

This clonotype was counted a single time. It may be a read error: a sequence one base away is much more abundant. V is TRBV5-1 and J is TRBJ2-5, with D hard to call. The CDR3 covers 14 residues. Per the germline V gene, CDR1 is SGHRS and CDR2 is YFSETQ. The CDR3 sequence: CANSLQAVQDTQYF. CDR3 sequence (DNA): TGCGCCAACAGCTTGCAGGCAGTCCAAGACACCCAGTACTTC.

As for this clonotype: Since a much larger clone is just one base distant, this may be a read error. The chain carries TRBV20-1 and TRBJ2-5; D call uncertain. Germline CDR1 and CDR2: DFQATT and SNEGSKA (reference sequence). CDR3 length: 11 residues. The CDR3: CSASVQETESF. CDR3 sequence (DNA): TGCAGTGCTAGCGTACAAGAGACCGAGTCCTTC.

This clonotype was counted many times. The chain joins TRBV2 to TRBJ1-3, with no clear D. The germline V gene has CDR1 SNHLY and CDR2 FYNNEI. This CDR3 contains 15 residues. Between the trimmed V and J ends, which lost 2 bases and 0 bases, there was a span of 8 bases. CDR3: CASSESLISGNTIYF. The CDR3 DNA reads as TGTGCCAGCAGTGAATCTCTGATCTCTGGAAACACCATATATTTT.